This T cell receptor beta chain was recorded in a study of control samples from healthy donors and cancer patients. Germline V lookup: CDR1 SNHLY, CDR2 FYNNEI. Germline trimming cut 0 bases from V and 2 bases from J; bases unmatched to any gene: 13. The CDR3 loop spans 19 amino acids. Repertoires were generated with immunoSEQ multiplex PCR, while TCRdb's copy carries only in-frame clones and drops some. This sample carries under 100,000 clones, about 88% of them seen once, and the ten largest clones take about an eighth. The sequenced sample consisted of blood. V is TRBV2 and J is TRBJ2-5; TRBD1 aligns across 9 bases. The TCR comes from an older woman in good health. The CDR3 protein is CASSEAFLHRGRLQETQYF. CDR3 DNA sequence: TGTGCCAGCAGTGAAGCTTTCTTGCACAGGGGGCGATTACAAGAGACCCAGTACTTC.